The T cell receptor beta chain described here comes from a study of beta chain features in type 1 diabetes. On the study more broadly: The patients were much like the healthy donors in age, gender and cell yields. Findings of the study overall: Significant though moderate, a shortening of TCRB CDR3s appeared in all four CD4+ subsets of Type 1 diabetes patients.

This clone was seen only a few times. As yet, its antigen is unknown. The ends lost 4 bases at V and 3 bases at J; junction bases unmatched: 3. Germline V CDR1 and CDR2: LNHDA, SQIVND (reference sequence). This CDR3 has 16 amino acids. Expressed TCRB transcripts were sequenced because the entire RNA isolate underwent reverse transcription. Generated by immunoSEQ multiplex PCR, the TCRdb table keeps only in-frame clones and is missing some. Altogether about 160,000 clones are present, about 8.3% being singletons, with the ten largest covering more than 0.45%. The sample taken for sequencing was central memory CD4+ T cells from blood. The rearrangement links TRBV19 to TRBJ2-1; the match to TRBD2 covers 13 bases. This receptor was identified in a woman between 18 and 29 years old with type 1 diabetes. CDR3 DNA: TGTGCCAGTAGTAAATGGACTAGCGGGGGCTACAATGAGCAGTTCTTC. As protein: CASSKWTSGGYNEQFF.